This T cell receptor (beta chain) was profiled in a study of cytotoxic CD8 clonotypes in ibrutinib-treated CLL. In the study overall: The study included around twelve relapsed/refractory and over 14 treatment-naive patients; fewer than 18 had IGHV unmutated disease.

Profiled with immunoSEQ multiplex PCR; TCRdb holds only in-frame clones, not every one. The sample lists approximately 280,000 clones, more than 70% occurring once. Trimming pared 3 bases from V and 1 base from J, leaving 7 bases between. The CDR3 is 13 residues long. The V gene's germline CDR1 is MDHEN and CDR2 SYDVKM. The receptor was derived from a human donor with chronic lymphocytic leukemia. The material was PBMCs, obtained at disease progression, from a patient treated with ibrutinib. This chain joins TRBV28 and TRBJ2-7; unclear D gene. CDR3 DNA: TGTGCCAGCAGTTTTAGTGGGTCCTACGAGCAGTACTTC. It translates to CASSFSGSYEQYF.